This T cell receptor (beta chain) was found in a study of T cells in localized non-small cell lung cancer (dated by TCRdb to 2018 to 2020). Regarding the study in general: The study analyzed T cell repertoires of hundreds of early-stage NSCLC patients, comparing tumors and uninvolved tumor-adjacent lungs. NSCLC patients had a mean age of around 66 years, and 129 were male and over 85 female. The cohort was made up of 200 to 250 treatment-naive NSCLC patients whose localized lung tumors had been resected.

At diagnosis, tumor, uninvolved tumor-adjacent lung and peripheral blood were collected and then preserved as a mix of FFPE and fresh-frozen material. Blood samples were analyzed as peripheral blood mononuclear cells for TCR repertoire profiling. Findings and caveats that apply to the study as a whole: Longer overall survival was associated with higher T cell density in blood, whereas shorter survival was associated with higher clonality in adjacent lung. Uninvolved tumor-adjacent lung showed the highest T cell clonality, higher than tumor, which suggests more focused antigenic responses in the adjacent lung. A median of roughly 50 of the top 100 tumor clones turned up in the paired uninvolved adjacent lung, and 25 to 30 of those clones also ranked among the top 100 of that same adjacent lung. Because the study design was exploratory, TCR variables were selected using unadjusted p-values without false-discovery rate correction. Multi-region tumor sequencing was not performed, so intratumor heterogeneity could not be excluded.

Concerning this clone: Its recognized antigen is unknown. One base away there is no much larger clone; base qualities are not given.

The CDR1 and CDR2 encoded by the germline V gene are SGHDN and FVKESK. V loses 0 bases, J loses 7 bases, and the germline ends lie 12 bases apart. Measured from the cysteine to the phenylalanine, the CDR3 is 14 residues long. Of the read, only the CDR3 DNA is kept; its 42 bases are in frame from base 1. The immunoSEQ Assay was used to sequence TCR beta CDR3 regions from DNA. Processing in the source paper ran as follows. T cell density was computed as TCR beta template counts normalized to usable DNA estimated by amplifying housekeeping genes. Using the preseqR package, richness was estimated by extrapolating to 120,000 templates for tissue samples and 400,000 templates for PBMC samples. Clonality was defined by subtracting Pielou's evenness from one. Differential abundance testing on productive amino-acid clonotypes, with a minimum total count of 5 and an alpha of 0.1, was used to identify tissue-enriched TCRs. Repertoire overlap between compartments was quantified with the Jaccard Index and Morisita Overlap Index. GLIPH grouped TCR beta CDR3s together with public tetramer-defined viral CDR3s, and a viral motif had to include at least three viral sequences and show V-gene enrichment. Entries here come from immuneACCESS through TCRdb and include only in-frame sequences with V and J called. Some clones fail to appear in such tables; in the studies checked, an unresolved V gene covers under half of the shortfall, and the cause of the remainder is unknown. V, J and clone size were drawn from that table, and D and trimming were deduced from the DNA. Counted in this sample were around 140,000 clones; roughly 90% of them appeared once. The top ten clonotypes cover around 1.5% of the sample.

The source of this sequence is a female donor over 55 with stage I lung adenocarcinoma. The source material was peripheral blood, sampled before any cancer treatment. The sequence is built from TRBV14 and TRBJ2-5; a tentative D call is TRBD2 (5 bases match). The DNA sequence is as follows: TGTGCCAGCAGCCAAGATCTGGTCCGGGGGACCCAGTACTTC. Its translation is CASSQDLVRGTQYF.